This entry describes one T cell receptor beta chain. No antigen is known for it. The source of the sample is a study of T cells expressing NK-cell markers. In the study overall: From sorted CD3+CD56+NKG2C+, CD3+CD56+NKG2C- and CD3+CD56-NKG2C+ T cells came the TCR beta repertoires. Findings and caveats of the study: Over 5 donors carried dominant NKG2C+ clonotypes that made up about 1.0-8% of their CD8+ T cells. Whether expanded NKG2C-expressing T cell clones recognize HCMV is unknown.

Researchers built TCR beta cDNA using 5'RACE template switching with UMIs. TCRdb re-called the 5' RACE reads and gives one entry per CDR3 protein, without DNA. This repertoire includes 200,000 to 300,000 distinct CDR3 sequences. The origin of this receptor is a man younger than 30 in good health. What was sequenced was blood T cells: a sorted CD56 or NKG2C T cell subset, CD4+ or CD8+ T cells, or bulk PBMC T cells (not recorded which).

The CDR3 sequence is CATSGRDHNSPLHF. V is TRBV15 and J is TRBJ1-6; lacking DNA, the TRBD1 call made by TCRdb goes unchecked. Germline V lookup: CDR1 LNHNV, CDR2 YYDKDF (reference sequence). This CDR3 is 14 amino acids long. Complete variable domain (other parts from reference TRBV15 and TRBJ1-6): DAMVIQNPRYQVTQFGKPVTLSCSQTLNHNVMYWYQQKSSQAPKLLFHYYDKDFNNEADTPDNFQSRRPNTSFCFLDIRSPGLGDTAMYLCATSGRDHNSPLHFGNGTRLTVT.